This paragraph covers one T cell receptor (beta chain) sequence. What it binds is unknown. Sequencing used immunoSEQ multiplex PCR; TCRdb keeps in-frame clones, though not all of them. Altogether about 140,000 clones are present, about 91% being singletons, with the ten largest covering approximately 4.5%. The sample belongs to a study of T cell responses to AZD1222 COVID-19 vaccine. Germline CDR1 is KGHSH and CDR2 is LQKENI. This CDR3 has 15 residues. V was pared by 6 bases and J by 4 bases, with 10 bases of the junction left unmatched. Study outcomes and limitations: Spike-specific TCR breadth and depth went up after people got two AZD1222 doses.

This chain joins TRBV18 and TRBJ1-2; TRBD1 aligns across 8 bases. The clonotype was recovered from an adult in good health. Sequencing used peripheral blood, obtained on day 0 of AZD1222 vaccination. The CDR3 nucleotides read TGTGCCAGCTCCAACTCGCAGGGGGCCTTCTATGGCTACACCTTC. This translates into CASSNSQGAFYGYTF.